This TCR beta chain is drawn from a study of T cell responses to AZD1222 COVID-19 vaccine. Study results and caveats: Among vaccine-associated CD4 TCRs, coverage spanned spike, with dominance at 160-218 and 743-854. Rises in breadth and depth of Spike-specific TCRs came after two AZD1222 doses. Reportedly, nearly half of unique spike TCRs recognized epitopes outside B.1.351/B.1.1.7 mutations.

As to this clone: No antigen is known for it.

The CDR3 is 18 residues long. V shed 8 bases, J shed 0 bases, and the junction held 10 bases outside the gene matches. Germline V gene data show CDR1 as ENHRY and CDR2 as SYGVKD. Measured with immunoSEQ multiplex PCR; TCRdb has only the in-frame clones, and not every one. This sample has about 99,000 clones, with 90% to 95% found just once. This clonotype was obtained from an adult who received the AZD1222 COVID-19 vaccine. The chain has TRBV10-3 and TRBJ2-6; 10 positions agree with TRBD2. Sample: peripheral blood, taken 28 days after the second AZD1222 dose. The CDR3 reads CAISEITSGTSGANVLTF. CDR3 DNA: TGTGCCATCTCGGAGATAACTAGCGGGACCTCTGGGGCCAACGTCCTGACTTTC.